This TCR beta chain appears in the sequencing data of a study of T cells after posttransplantation cyclophosphamide. Ten or more counts support this clone. TCRdb's table, derived via immunoSEQ multiplex PCR, lists solely in-frame clones and lacks some. This repertoire holds 38,000 or so clones, and none appear only once. J was trimmed by 5 bases and V by 3 bases; bases with no gene match: 4. Germline lookup yields CDR1 KGHSH and CDR2 LQKENI. The CDR3 length is 15 residues. This sequence joins TRBV18 and TRBJ1-4; 9 bases align to TRBD1. The sequenced sample was PBMCs. This sequence originates from a man aged 50-60 years in good health, CMV-negative, and a related stem cell transplant donor. Here the CDR3 DNA reads TGTGCCAGCTCACCGCAGGACAGGGGAAATGAAAAACTGTTTTTT. It specifies CASSPQDRGNEKLFF.